A single sample is the source of the 20 T cell receptor beta chains below, sequenced in a study of beta chain features in type 1 diabetes. Study findings and constraints: For Type 1 diabetes patients, all four CD4+ subsets carried TCRB CDR3s that were moderately but significantly shorter.

Expressed TCRB transcripts were sequenced because the isolated RNA had all been reverse transcribed beforehand. TCRdb's table, derived via immunoSEQ multiplex PCR, lists solely in-frame clones and lacks some. The sample holds roughly 280,000 clones, around 25% seen once. For these TCRs, the target antigens are not known. The sample taken for sequencing was naive CD4+ T cells from blood. These receptors originate from a woman in her thirties with type 1 diabetes.

The J gene is TRBJ2-7, the V gene TRBV30; unclear D gene. Trimming pared 4 bases from V and 0 bases from J, leaving 10 bases between. This CDR3 spans 13 amino acids. Per germline, CDR1 GTSNPN and CDR2 SVGIG (reference sequence). The CDR3 DNA sequence: TGTGCCTGGACGGAGTTAAGCTCCTACGAGCAGTACTTC. Its translation is CAWTELSSYEQYF.

This clone was counted a single time. The chain employs TRBV5-1 and TRBJ2-2; D possibly corresponds to TRBD2 (6 bases). This CDR3 has 14 amino acids. CDR1 and CDR2 (germline): SGHRS, YFSETQ. V was pared by 0 bases and J by 7 bases, with 10 bases between. CDR3 coding DNA: TGCGCCAGCAGCTTGGGACTAGGCGGCGGGGAGCTGTTTTTT. It codes for CASSLGLGGGELFF.

The rearrangement links TRBV14 to TRBJ2-7; 8 nucleotides agree with TRBD1. Germline CDR1 SGHDN, CDR2 FVKESK. The CDR3 spans 14 residues. V lost 6 bases and J lost 3; bases outside the gene matches: 7. The CDR3 nucleotides read TGTGCCAGCAGTCGACAGGGGTATAACTACGAGCAGTACTTC. It codes for CASSRQGYNYEQYF.

This clone has just a few counts. The rearrangement uses TRBV20-1 and TRBJ1-1; possible D gene TRBD1, 5 bases. This CDR3 is built from 11 residues. Per germline, CDR1 DFQATT and CDR2 SNEGSKA (reference sequence). In nucleotides, the CDR3 is TGCAGCGGGGGGTCGAACACTGAAGCTTTCTTT. Translating gives CSGGSNTEAFF.

In the case of this clone: One end of the junction fails to match germline, which may point to a read error. The rearrangement links TRBV30 to TRBJ2-3; D may be TRBD2 (6 bases). This CDR3 region has 12 residues. Germline CDR1 and CDR2: GTSNPN and SVGIG (reference sequence). The CDR3 DNA reads as TGTGCCTGGAGTGGGGAGGTAGTGGGACCCGATTTT. This translates into CAWSGEVVGPDF. Variable domain in full (rest from reference TRBV30 and TRBJ2-3): SQTIHQWPATLVQPVGSPLSLECTVEGTSNPNLYWYRQAAGRGLQLLFYSVGIGQISSEVPQNLSASRPQDRQFILSSKKLLLSDSGFYLCAWSGEVVGPDFGPGTRLTVL.

The CDR3 DNA reads as TGCAGCAGTGGACAGAACTATGGCTACACCTTC. It yields the protein CSSGQNYGYTF. The chain couples TRBV29-1 to TRBJ1-2; weak D call: TRBD1 (6 bases). Per germline, CDR1 SQVTM and CDR2 ANQGSEA. The CDR3 is 11 residues long. Trimming removed 8 bases at V and 2 bases at J, with 9 bases between.

The chain uses TRBV29-1 and TRBJ2-7, with unresolved D. The V end lost 7 bases, the J end lost 0 bases, and 13 bases lay between the germline ends. The CDR3 runs to 13 residues. Germline values: CDR1 SQVTM, CDR2 ANQGSEA. In nucleotides, the CDR3 is TGCAGCGGCACTTCCTCATCCTCCTACGAGCAGTACTTC. This gives the protein CSGTSSSSYEQYF.

This clone was found a few times. The genes are TRBV29-1 and TRBJ2-5, with D unresolved. V was trimmed by 5 bases and J by 4 bases, leaving 11 bases between them. The CDR3 has 12 amino acids. Germline CDR1 SQVTM, CDR2 ANQGSEA. The CDR3 DNA is TGCAGCGTTTCTACAGATGGAGAGACCCAGTACTTC. Its translation is CSVSTDGETQYF.

The chain recombines TRBV29-1 with TRBJ1-2; D perhaps matches TRBD1 (5 bases). Per germline, CDR1 SQVTM and CDR2 ANQGSEA. There are 11 residues in the CDR3. V lost 5 bases to trimming and J lost 8 bases, with 12 bases between them. The CDR3 DNA sequence: TGCAGCGTTCTAAGGGGCTGGGGCTACACCTTC. This codes for CSVLRGWGYTF.

The chain joins TRBV30 to TRBJ2-7; 7 bases match TRBD1. V was pared by 4 bases and J by 3 bases, with 6 bases of the junction left unmatched. CDR1 and CDR2 (germline): GTSNPN, SVGIG (reference sequence). The CDR3 is 13 residues long. The CDR3 spells CAWTPGQFYEQYF. Written as DNA, the CDR3 is TGTGCCTGGACCCCGGGACAGTTCTACGAGCAGTACTTC.

The gene calls are TRBV25-1 and TRBJ2-3; TRBD2 matches at 11 bases. V lost 6 bases, J lost 3 bases, and 8 bases stayed unmatched. The CDR3 has 16 amino acids. CDR1 and CDR2 from the germline V gene are MGHDK and SYGVNS. The CDR3 here is CASRETSGRGTDTQYF. The CDR3 DNA follows: TGTGCCAGCAGGGAAACTAGCGGGAGAGGTACAGATACGCAGTATTTT.

The sample holds a few counts of this clone. The V gene is TRBV7-9, the J gene TRBJ2-1, with 9 bases fitting TRBD2. After removal of 3 bases from V and 7 bases from J, the junction contained 4 bases not matched to a gene. Germline V lookup: CDR1 SEHNR, CDR2 FQNEAQ (reference sequence). This CDR3 spans 14 amino acids. CDR3 DNA sequence: TGTGCCAGCAGCTTCCAGCGGGAGGTTAATGAGCAGTTCTTC. As protein: CASSFQREVNEQFF. The full variable domain, in which reference TRBV7-9 and TRBJ2-1 provide the parts outside the CDR3, is DTGVSQNPRHKITKRGQNVTFRCDPISEHNRLYWYRQTLGQGPEFLTYFQNEAQLEKSRLLSDRFSAERPKGSFSTLEIQRTEQGDSAMYLCASSFQREVNEQFFGPGTRLTVL.

CDR3 in amino acids: CSVERSSYNEQFF. CDR3 bases: TGCAGCGTTGAGCGGAGCTCCTACAATGAGCAGTTCTTC. The gene calls are TRBV29-1 and TRBJ2-1; the D is unclear. This CDR3 spans 13 amino acids. The germline V gene has CDR1 SQVTM and CDR2 ANQGSEA. Deletions cut 3 bases from V and 0 bases from J, with 6 bases between.

The gene calls are TRBV29-1 and TRBJ1-3; 7 bases fit TRBD1. This CDR3 spans 14 amino acids. V lost 3 bases, J lost 0 bases, and 2 bases stayed unmatched. Germline CDR1 and CDR2: SQVTM and ANQGSEA. In nucleotides, the CDR3 is TGCAGCGTTGATGGGACAGACTCTGGAAACACCATATATTTT. Protein product: CSVDGTDSGNTIYF.

J is TRBJ2-5 and V is TRBV29-1; D gene uncertain. V was pared by 6 bases and J by 1 base, with 6 bases between. CDR1 is SQVTM and CDR2 is ANQGSEA in the germline V gene. The CDR3 loop spans 11 amino acids. The CDR3 DNA reads TGCAGCGTAGCTCCCCAAGAGACCCAGTACTTC. Translated: CSVAPQETQYF.

The CDR3 DNA sequence: TGCGCCAGCAGCTTGGGGACAGCCCAAGAGACCCAGTACTTC. Translated, it gives CASSLGTAQETQYF. The chain uses TRBV5-1 and TRBJ2-5, with a possible D match to TRBD1 (6 bases). The germline V and J ends were trimmed by 0 bases and 1 base, with 7 bases remaining between them. The germline gives CDR1 SGHRS, CDR2 YFSETQ. The CDR3 has 14 residues.

This clone was found a few times. The V and J genes are TRBV18 and TRBJ1-5, with TRBD1 matching 8 bases. The CDR3 extends over 15 amino acids. Germline V gene lookup returns CDR1 KGHSH and CDR2 LQKENI. V shed 1 base, J shed 6 bases, and the junction held 5 bases outside the gene matches. The CDR3 DNA sequence: TGTGCCAGCTCACCACGACAGGGGATGCGTCAGCCCCAGCATTTT. Translating it yields CASSPRQGMRQPQHF. Drawing the rest from reference TRBV18 and TRBJ1-5, the complete variable domain is NAGVMQNPRHLVRRRGQEARLRCSPMKGHSHVYWYRQLPEEGLKFMVYLQKENIIDESGMPKERFSAEFPKEGPSILRIQQVVRGDSAAYFCASSPRQGMRQPQHFGDGTRLSIL.

This clone has only a few counts. This chain joins TRBV7-9 and TRBJ2-1; possibly TRBD2 for D (5 bases). CDR1 is SEHNR, CDR2 FQNEAQ, per germline (reference sequence). There are 12 residues in the CDR3. Between the trimmed V and J ends, which lost 4 bases and 6 bases, there was a span of 7 bases. The CDR3 nucleotides read TGTGCCAGCAGCTCCACTAGCAATGAGCAGTTCTTC. Translated, it gives CASSSTSNEQFF. Drawing the rest from reference TRBV7-9 and TRBJ2-1, the complete variable domain is DTGVSQNPRHKITKRGQNVTFRCDPISEHNRLYWYRQTLGQGPEFLTYFQNEAQLEKSRLLSDRFSAERPKGSFSTLEIQRTEQGDSAMYLCASSSTSNEQFFGPGTRLTVL.

This clone was detected only a few times. This chain joins TRBV2 and TRBJ2-3; 8 nucleotides align to TRBD2. CDR1 is SNHLY, CDR2 FYNNEI, per germline. This CDR3 spans 12 amino acids. V trimming: 7 bases; J trimming: 7 bases; junction bases outside the gene matches: 4. The CDR3, as DNA: TGTGCCAGCACCGAGCGGGGGTATACGCAGTATTTT. This sequence encodes CASTERGYTQYF.

The genes are TRBV5-4 and TRBJ2-5; 7 bases line up with TRBD1. J lost 4 bases, V lost 4 bases, and 7 bases had no gene match. Per germline, CDR1 SGHNT and CDR2 YYREEE (reference sequence). The CDR3 consists of 14 residues. The CDR3 loop is CASSGVTGVETQYF. CDR3 nucleotide sequence: TGTGCCAGCAGCGGGGTCACAGGGGTAGAGACCCAGTACTTC.